A single T cell receptor (beta chain) is shown here with its context. The sample is drawn from a study of blood T cell repertoires in COVID-19. Original data processing: Cell counts per sample came from amplifying reference gene primers. TCRdb's table, derived via immunoSEQ multiplex PCR, lists solely in-frame clones and lacks some. V and J calls and clone size are those listed in that table; D and trimming were worked out from the DNA. The data hold about 170,000 clones, with roughly 86% observed a single time. The receptor's source is a woman of 80 years or more with COVID-19, enrolled during active disease. The sequenced sample consisted of peripheral blood.

The CDR3 here is CASSRRGYSNQPQHF. In nucleotides, the CDR3 is TGTGCCAGTAGCCGAAGGGGCTATAGCAATCAGCCCCAGCATTTT. V usage is TRBV19 and J usage is TRBJ1-5; maybe TRBD1 (5 bases). The V and J ends lost 6 bases and 0 bases respectively, with 12 bases between them. Germline loops: CDR1 LNHDA, CDR2 SQIVND (reference sequence). CDR3 length equals 15 residues.